These 13 T cell receptor beta chains came from one sample sequenced in a study of spatial heterogeneity in lung cancer. Time point reported: sample taken at primary tumor resection. TCRs were sequenced from unsorted whole RNA of tumor, nontumor lung or PBMC. TCRdb itself ran the 5' RACE reads through MiXCR, one entry per CDR3 protein. The sample includes 89,000 or so distinct CDR3 sequences, approximately 21% of them seen just once. This sample comprised PBMCs, obtained at surgery. These receptor sequences come from a male donor with early-stage non-small cell lung cancer.

This clonotype was seen only a few times. This chain links TRBV12-3 or TRBV12-4 with TRBJ1-1; D unclear. The CDR3 is 15 residues long. V was shortened by 6 bases and J by 0 bases, with 14 bases between the two germline ends. The CDR3 protein is CASSYADLLNTEAFF. The CDR3 DNA reads as TGTGCCAGCAGCTACGCTGATCTTTTGAACACTGAAGCTTTCTTT.

This clonotype was recorded a few times. J is TRBJ2-3 and V is TRBV4-1, with 9 bases that match TRBD2. The CDR3 has 15 residues. V dropped 4 bases and J dropped 7; count of bases not matched to a gene: 9. The germline V gene has CDR1 MGHRA and CDR2 YSYEKL. The CDR3 DNA is TGCGCCAGCAGCCGAGAAGGCGGGAGGGGGAATACGCAGTATTTT. As protein: CASSREGGRGNTQYF.

The chain combines TRBV4-3 with TRBJ2-1; possibly TRBD1 for D (5 bases). The ends were cut back, 4 bases at V and 5 bases at J, with 12 bases in the middle. Germline assignment: CDR1 LGHNA and CDR2 YSLEER. The CDR3 covers 14 residues. CDR3 DNA sequence: TGCGCCAGCAGCCTTGGGGCCTTGAACAATGAGCAGTTCTTC. This sequence encodes CASSLGALNNEQFF.

The chain carries TRBV20-1 and TRBJ2-7, with 7 nucleotides matching TRBD2. The germline V gene encodes CDR1 DFQATT and CDR2 SNEGSKA (reference sequence). Trimming at V came to 1 base and at J to 4 bases, leaving 19 bases not matched to a gene. The CDR3 loop spans 18 amino acids. In nucleotides, the CDR3 is TGCAGTGCTAGAGGTGGAGGCGGGGAGGGGAGGATCTTTTACGAGCAGTACTTC. It yields the protein CSARGGGGEGRIFYEQYF.

The gene calls are TRBV25-1 and TRBJ2-3; D possibly corresponds to TRBD2 (6 bases). This CDR3 has 14 residues. V was shortened by 6 bases and J by 5 bases, with 15 bases between the two germline ends. Per germline, CDR1 MGHDK and CDR2 SYGVNS. CDR3 in amino acids: CASRASGTGDTQYF. In DNA, the CDR3 is TGTGCCAGCAGGGCTTCCGGGACTGGAGATACGCAGTATTTT.

V usage is TRBV29-1 and J usage is TRBJ1-2, with D perhaps matching TRBD1 (5 bases). Germline CDR1 and CDR2: SQVTM and ANQGSEA. This CDR3 is built from 13 residues. The ends were cut back, 7 bases at V and 0 bases at J, with 12 bases in the middle. DNA for the CDR3: TGCAGCGCTAGGGGCAGGACTAACTATGGCTACACCTTC. Its translation: CSARGRTNYGYTF.

The rearrangement uses TRBV29-1 and TRBJ1-2, with D unclear. V lost 4 bases to trimming and J lost 8 bases, with 14 bases between them. CDR1 is SQVTM, CDR2 ANQGSEA, per germline. The CDR3 length is 12 residues. CDR3 amino acids: CSVVYPSEGYTF. CDR3 in DNA: TGCAGCGTTGTCTACCCCTCGGAGGGCTACACCTTC.

This chain uses TRBV19 with TRBJ2-7; 12 bases map to TRBD1. There are 14 residues in the CDR3. V shed 7 bases, J shed 6 bases, and the junction held 7 bases outside the gene matches. Per the germline V gene, CDR1 is LNHDA and CDR2 is SQIVND (reference sequence). The CDR3 region is CASMSGQGAGEQYF. In DNA form, the CDR3 reads TGTGCCAGTATGTCGGGACAGGGGGCGGGCGAGCAGTACTTC.

This clonotype was counted ten times or more. The gene calls are TRBV11-2 and TRBJ2-5; tentatively, D is TRBD1 (6 bases). The germline V gene has CDR1 SGHAT and CDR2 FQNNGV. V lost 2 bases and J lost 2, with 12 bases in between. The CDR3 is 15 amino acids. In DNA, the CDR3 is TGTGCCAGCAGCTTAAGACAGGTCGGACAAGAGACCCAGTACTTC. Translation: CASSLRQVGQETQYF.

The chain uses TRBV15 and TRBJ2-1; D remains unclear. This CDR3 has 13 amino acids. The germline V gene encodes CDR1 LNHNV and CDR2 YYDKDF (reference sequence). The ends were cut back, 0 bases at V and 9 bases at J, with 9 bases in the middle. CDR3 sequence: CATSRDPTPEQFF. The CDR3 bases are TGTGCCACCAGCAGAGATCCAACCCCTGAGCAGTTCTTC.

This clonotype was seen only a few times. The chain recombines TRBV2 with TRBJ2-4, with D possibly matching TRBD2 (5 bases). This CDR3 region has 14 residues. The germline V gene encodes CDR1 SNHLY and CDR2 FYNNEI. With 1 base removed from V and 1 base from J, the gap between germline ends came to 5 bases. The chain's CDR3 is CASSEGTAKNIQYF. DNA for the CDR3: TGTGCCAGCAGTGAAGGGACTGCCAAAAACATTCAGTACTTC.

The rearrangement uses TRBV6-5 and TRBJ2-3; the D gene is possibly TRBD2 (6 bases). The CDR3 spans 15 residues. The germline gives CDR1 MNHEY, CDR2 SVGAGI. The V end was cut by 5 bases, the J end by 1 base, with 13 bases between. Written as DNA, the CDR3 is TGTGCCAGCAGTCTCGGGGACTCCGGCACAGATACGCAGTATTTT. It is translated as CASSLGDSGTDTQYF.

The rearrangement uses TRBV7-2 and TRBJ2-1, with a weak D call TRBD2 (5 bases). The CDR3 runs 15 residues. Germline V CDR1 and CDR2: SGHTA, FQGNSA. Trimming shortened V by 5 bases and J by 5 bases, and 16 bases separated the two germline ends. CDR3 nucleotide sequence: TGTGCCAGCAGCCTACTCGGGCGGGCCCACAATGAGCAGTTCTTC. Amino acid sequence: CASSLLGRAHNEQFF.